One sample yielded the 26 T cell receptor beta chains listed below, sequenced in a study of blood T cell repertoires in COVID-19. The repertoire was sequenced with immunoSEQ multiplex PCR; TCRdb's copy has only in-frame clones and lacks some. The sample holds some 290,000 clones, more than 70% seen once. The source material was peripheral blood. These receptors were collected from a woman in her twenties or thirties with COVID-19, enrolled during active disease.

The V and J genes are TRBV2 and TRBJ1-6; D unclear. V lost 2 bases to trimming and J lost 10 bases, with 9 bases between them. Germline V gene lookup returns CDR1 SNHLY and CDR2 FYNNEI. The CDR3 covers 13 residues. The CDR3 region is CASSETGGSPLHF. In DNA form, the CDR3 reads TGTGCCAGCAGTGAAACGGGTGGGTCACCCCTCCACTTT.

This CDR3 is CASQLAVSYNEQFF. The CDR3 DNA reads as TGCGCCAGCCAACTAGCGGTCTCCTACAATGAGCAGTTCTTC. The chain recombines TRBV4-1 with TRBJ2-1; 8 bases are a match to TRBD2. CDR1 MGHRA and CDR2 YSYEKL come from the germline V gene. The CDR3 has 14 amino acids. With V trimmed by 8 bases and J by 0 bases, 3 bases remained unmatched.

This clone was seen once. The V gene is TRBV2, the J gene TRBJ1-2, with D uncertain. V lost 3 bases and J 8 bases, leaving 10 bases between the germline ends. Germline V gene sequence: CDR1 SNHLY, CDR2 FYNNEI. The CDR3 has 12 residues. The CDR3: CASSEGLRGYTF. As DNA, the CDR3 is TGTGCCAGCAGTGAGGGCCTGAGAGGCTACACCTTC.

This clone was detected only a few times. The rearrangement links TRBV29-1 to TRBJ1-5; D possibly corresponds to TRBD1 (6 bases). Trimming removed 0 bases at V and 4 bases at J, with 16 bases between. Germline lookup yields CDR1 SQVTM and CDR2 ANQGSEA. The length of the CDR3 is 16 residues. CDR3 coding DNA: TGCAGCGTTGAAGAAATGCGGACAGACGGAAATCAGCCCCAGCATTTT. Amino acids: CSVEEMRTDGNQPQHF.

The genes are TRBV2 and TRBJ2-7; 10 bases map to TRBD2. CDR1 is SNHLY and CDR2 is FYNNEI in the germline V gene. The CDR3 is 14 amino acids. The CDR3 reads CAKTRLAGSYEQYF. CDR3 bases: TGTGCAAAGACCAGACTAGCGGGTTCCTACGAGCAGTACTTC.

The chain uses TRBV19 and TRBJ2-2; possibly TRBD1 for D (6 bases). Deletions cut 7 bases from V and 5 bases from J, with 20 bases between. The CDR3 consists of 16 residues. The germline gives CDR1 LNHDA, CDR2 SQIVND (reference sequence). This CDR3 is CASMSRGQGRTGELFF. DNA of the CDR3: TGTGCCAGTATGTCAAGAGGGCAGGGGAGAACCGGGGAGCTGTTTTTT.

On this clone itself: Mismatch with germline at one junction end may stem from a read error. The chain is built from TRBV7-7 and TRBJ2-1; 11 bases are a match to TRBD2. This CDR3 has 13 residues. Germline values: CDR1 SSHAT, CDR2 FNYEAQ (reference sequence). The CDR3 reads CASSLAGGGEQFF. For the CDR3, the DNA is TGTGCTAGCAGCTTAGCGGGAGGGGGTGAGCAGTTCTTC.

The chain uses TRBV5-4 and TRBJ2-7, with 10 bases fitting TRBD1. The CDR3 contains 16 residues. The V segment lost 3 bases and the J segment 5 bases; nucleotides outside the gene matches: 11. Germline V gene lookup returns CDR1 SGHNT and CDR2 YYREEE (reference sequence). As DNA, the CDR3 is TGTGCCAGCAGCTCCCAAAAGGGACAGGGGAGAAACGAGCAGTACTTC. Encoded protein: CASSSQKGQGRNEQYF.

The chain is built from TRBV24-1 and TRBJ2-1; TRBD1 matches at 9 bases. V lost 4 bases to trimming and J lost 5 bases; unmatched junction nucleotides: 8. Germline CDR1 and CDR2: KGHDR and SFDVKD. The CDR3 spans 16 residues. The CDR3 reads CATSELGTGNHNEQFF. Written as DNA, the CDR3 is TGTGCCACCAGTGAACTCGGGACAGGGAACCACAATGAGCAGTTCTTC.

In DNA form, the CDR3 reads TGTGCCAGCTCCCAGGGATCTACAGGGTCCTACGAGCAGTACTTC. This gives the protein CASSQGSTGSYEQYF. The genes are TRBV18 and TRBJ2-7; tentatively, D is TRBD1 (6 bases). In germline, CDR1 is KGHSH, CDR2 LQKENI. CDR3 length equals 15 residues. Between the trimmed V and J ends, which lost 6 bases and 1 base, there was a span of 16 bases. Complete variable domain (other parts from reference TRBV18 and TRBJ2-7): NAGVMQNPRHLVRRRGQEARLRCSPMKGHSHVYWYRQLPEEGLKFMVYLQKENIIDESGMPKERFSAEFPKEGPSILRIQQVVRGDSAAYFCASSQGSTGSYEQYFGPGTRLTVT.

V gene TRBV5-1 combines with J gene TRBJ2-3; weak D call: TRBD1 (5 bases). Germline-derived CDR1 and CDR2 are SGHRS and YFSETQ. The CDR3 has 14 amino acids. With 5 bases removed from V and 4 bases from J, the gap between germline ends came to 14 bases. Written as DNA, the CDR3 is TGCGCCAGCAGGCTGTCATCAGGGTCAGATACGCAGTATTTT. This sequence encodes CASRLSSGSDTQYF.

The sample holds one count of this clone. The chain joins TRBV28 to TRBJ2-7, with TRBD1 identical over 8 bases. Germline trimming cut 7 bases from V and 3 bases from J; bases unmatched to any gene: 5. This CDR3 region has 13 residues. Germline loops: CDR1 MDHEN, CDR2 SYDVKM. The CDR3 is CASTSGQDYEQYF. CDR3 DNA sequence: TGTGCCAGCACCTCGGGACAGGACTACGAGCAGTACTTC. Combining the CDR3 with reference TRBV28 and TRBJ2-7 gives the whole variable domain DVKVTQSSRYLVKRTGEKVFLECVQDMDHENMFWYRQDPGLGLRLIYFSYDVKMKEKGDIPEGYSVSREKKERFSLILESASTNQTSMYLCASTSGQDYEQYFGPGTRLTVT.

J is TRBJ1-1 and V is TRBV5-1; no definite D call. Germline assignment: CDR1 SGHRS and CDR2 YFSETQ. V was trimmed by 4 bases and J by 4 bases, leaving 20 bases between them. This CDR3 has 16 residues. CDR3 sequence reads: CASSPTSGLRITEAFF. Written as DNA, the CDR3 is TGCGCCAGCAGCCCTACCTCGGGGTTACGTATCACTGAAGCTTTCTTT.

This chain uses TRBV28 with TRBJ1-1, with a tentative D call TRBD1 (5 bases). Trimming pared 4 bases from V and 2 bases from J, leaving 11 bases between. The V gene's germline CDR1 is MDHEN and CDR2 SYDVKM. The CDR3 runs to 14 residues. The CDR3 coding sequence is TGTGCCAGCAGTTCGGGGGAATACAACACTGAAGCTTTCTTT. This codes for CASSSGEYNTEAFF.

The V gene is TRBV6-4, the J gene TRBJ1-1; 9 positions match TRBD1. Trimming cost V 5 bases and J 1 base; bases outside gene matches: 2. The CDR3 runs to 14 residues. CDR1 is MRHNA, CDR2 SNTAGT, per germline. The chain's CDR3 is CASSLDRGNTEAFF. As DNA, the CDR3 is TGTGCCAGCAGTCTGGACAGGGGGAACACTGAAGCTTTCTTT.

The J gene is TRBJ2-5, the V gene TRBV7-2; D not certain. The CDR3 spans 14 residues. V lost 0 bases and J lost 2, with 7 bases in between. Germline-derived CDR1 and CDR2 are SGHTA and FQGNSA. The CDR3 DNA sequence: TGTGCCAGCAGCTTAGCGAGAAGACAAGAGACCCAGTACTTC. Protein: CASSLARRQETQYF.

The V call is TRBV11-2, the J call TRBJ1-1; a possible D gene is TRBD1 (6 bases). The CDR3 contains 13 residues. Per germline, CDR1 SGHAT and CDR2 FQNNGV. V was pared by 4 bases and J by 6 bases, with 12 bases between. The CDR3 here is CASSWGRGSEAFF. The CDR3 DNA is TGTGCCAGCAGCTGGGGAAGGGGGTCTGAAGCTTTCTTT.

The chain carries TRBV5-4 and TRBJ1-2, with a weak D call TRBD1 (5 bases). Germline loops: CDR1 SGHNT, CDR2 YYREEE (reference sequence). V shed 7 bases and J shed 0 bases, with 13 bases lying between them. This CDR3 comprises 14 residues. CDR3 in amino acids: CASLPDNPNYGYTF. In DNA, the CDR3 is TGTGCCAGCTTACCGGACAATCCTAACTATGGCTACACCTTC.

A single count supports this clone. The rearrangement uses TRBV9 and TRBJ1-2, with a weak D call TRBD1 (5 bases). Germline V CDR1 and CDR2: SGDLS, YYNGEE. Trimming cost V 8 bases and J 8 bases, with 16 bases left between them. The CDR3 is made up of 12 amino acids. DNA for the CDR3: TGTGCCAGAGCTGTTGGGGCGGCGGGCTACACCTTC. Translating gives CARAVGAAGYTF.

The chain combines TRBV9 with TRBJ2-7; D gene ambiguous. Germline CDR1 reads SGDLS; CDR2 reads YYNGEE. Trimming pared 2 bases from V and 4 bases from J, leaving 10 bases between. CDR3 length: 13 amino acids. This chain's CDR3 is CASSVSPTYEQYF. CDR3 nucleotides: TGTGCCAGCAGCGTTTCACCGACTTACGAGCAGTACTTC.

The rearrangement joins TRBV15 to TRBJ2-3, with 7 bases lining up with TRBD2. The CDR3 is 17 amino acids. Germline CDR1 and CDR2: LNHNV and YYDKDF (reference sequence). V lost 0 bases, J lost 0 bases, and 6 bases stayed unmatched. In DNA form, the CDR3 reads TGTGCCACCAGCAGAGAGCTTCTAGCGGCTAGCACAGATACGCAGTATTTT. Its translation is CATSRELLAASTDTQYF. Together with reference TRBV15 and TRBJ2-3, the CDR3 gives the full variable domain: DAMVIQNPRYQVTQFGKPVTLSCSQTLNHNVMYWYQQKSSQAPKLLFHYYDKDFNNEADTPDNFQSRRPNTSFCFLDIRSPGLGDTAMYLCATSRELLAASTDTQYFGPGTRLTVL.

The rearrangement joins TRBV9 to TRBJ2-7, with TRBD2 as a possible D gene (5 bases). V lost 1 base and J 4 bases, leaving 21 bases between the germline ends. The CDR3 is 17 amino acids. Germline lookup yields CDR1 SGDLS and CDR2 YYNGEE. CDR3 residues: CASSVLPLPLGVYEQYF. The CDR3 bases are TGTGCCAGCAGCGTACTCCCCCTTCCCCTCGGGGTTTACGAGCAGTACTTC.

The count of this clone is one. For the CDR3, the DNA is TGTGCCAGCGGGACAGGGGGCTTTGGAAACACCATATATTTT. Its protein is CASGTGGFGNTIYF. The chain is built from TRBV28 and TRBJ1-3; 12 bases map to TRBD1. Germline CDR1 is MDHEN and CDR2 is SYDVKM. The CDR3 spans 14 residues. Germline trimming cut 8 bases from V and 3 bases from J; bases unmatched to any gene: 2.

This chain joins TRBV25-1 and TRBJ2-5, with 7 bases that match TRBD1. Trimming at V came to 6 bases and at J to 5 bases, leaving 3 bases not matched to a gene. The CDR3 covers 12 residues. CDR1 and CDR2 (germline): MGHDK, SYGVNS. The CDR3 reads CASRSQGETQYF. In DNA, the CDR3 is TGTGCCAGCAGATCACAGGGGGAGACCCAGTACTTC.

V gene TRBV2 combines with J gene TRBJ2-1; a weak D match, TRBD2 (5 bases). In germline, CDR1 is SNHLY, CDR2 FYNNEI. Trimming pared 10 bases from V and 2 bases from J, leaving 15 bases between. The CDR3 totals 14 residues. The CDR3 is CATKRVSTYNEQFF. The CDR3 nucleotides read TGTGCCACAAAGAGGGTATCGACCTACAATGAGCAGTTCTTC.

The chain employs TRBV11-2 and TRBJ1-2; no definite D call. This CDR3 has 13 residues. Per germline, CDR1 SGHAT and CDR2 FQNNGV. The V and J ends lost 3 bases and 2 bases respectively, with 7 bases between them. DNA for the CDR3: TGTGCCAGCAGCTTCCCCGGGAACTATGGCTACACCTTC. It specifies CASSFPGNYGYTF.